This T cell receptor beta chain appears in the sequencing data of a study of blood T cell repertoires in COVID-19. Turning to the study itself: Specimens from acute and convalescent COVID-19 originated in the United States, Italy and Spain.

This clone was seen a single time. The same CDR3 can be traced to other DNA sequences in this sample. Data came from immunoSEQ multiplex PCR; TCRdb stores just in-frame clones and leaves some out. Of 85,000 to 100,000 clones detected, 90% appear once; the ten largest clones hold less than 2%. The V and J ends lost 4 bases and 4 bases respectively, with 11 bases between them. CDR1 SGHNT and CDR2 YYREEE come from the germline V gene (reference sequence). CDR3 length: 13 amino acids. The gene calls are TRBV5-4 and TRBJ1-2; D unclear. Sequenced: peripheral blood. The TCR was taken from a man in his sixties with acute or convalescent COVID-19. CDR3 sequence: CASSLSEGYGYTF. The CDR3 nucleotides are TGTGCCAGCAGCCTCTCAGAGGGCTATGGCTACACCTTC. The complete variable domain, with remaining parts taken from reference TRBV5-4 and TRBJ1-2, reads ETGVTQSPTHLIKTRGQQVTLRCSSQSGHNTVSWYQQALGQGPQFIFQYYREEENGRGNFPPRFSGLQFPNYSSELNVNALELDDSALYLCASSLSEGYGYTFGSGTRLTVV.